This TCR beta chain was captured by sequencing in a study of blood T cell repertoires in COVID-19. Germline V gene lookup returns CDR1 SGDLS and CDR2 YYNGEE. Trimming removed 4 bases from V and 6 bases from J; junction bases left unmatched: 25. CDR3 length equals 21 residues. Measured with immunoSEQ multiplex PCR; TCRdb has only the in-frame clones, and not every one. This table holds about 270,000 clones, approximately 88% found once. The study recruited people aged about 18 to 95 years across roughly 23 US areas. This receptor was identified in a woman between 40 and 50 years old with acute COVID-19. The gene calls are TRBV9 and TRBJ1-4, with TRBD1 identical over 9 bases. Specimen: PBMCs or T cells enriched from blood (not recorded which). The CDR3 DNA reads as TGTGCCAGCAGCCCAGCCTCTTACCCGGGACAGGGCGGTGGAGCTGATGAAAAACTGTTTTTT. The encoded protein is CASSPASYPGQGGGADEKLFF.